A selection of T cell receptor beta chains follows, all from one sample in a study of cytomegalovirus exposure and HLA in healthy donors. TCRdb keeps only in-frame clones here, not all; method: immunoSEQ multiplex PCR. The sample yields about 170,000 clones, 80% seen once. Sequenced: PBMCs. The receptors originated from a woman aged 50 to 60 in good health and CMV-seropositive. The CDR3 runs from the conserved cysteine through the conserved F or W. The D gene is left open where the match is weak. Rows may omit the clone size; those that give it use once, few, many or a size class.

j_call v_call d_call clone_size cdr3_aa cdr3_nt
TRBJ2-7 TRBV5-5 TRBD1 NA CASSSYDRAYEQYF TGTGCCAGCAGCTCATATGACAGGGCCTACGAGCAGTACTTC
TRBJ2-7 TRBV7-2 NA NA CASSLGAGPQGGYEQYF TGTGCCAGCAGCTTAGGGGCGGGACCCCAAGGCGGCTACGAGCAGTACTTC
TRBJ1-3 TRBV27 NA NA CASSPTGWVGNTIYF TGTGCCAGCAGTCCGACAGGATGGGTTGGAAACACCATATATTTT
TRBJ1-2 TRBV7-9 TRBD1 NA CASSSFLDRGEEGYTF TGTGCCAGCAGCTCCTTCCTCGACAGGGGAGAGGAGGGCTACACCTTC
TRBJ2-5 TRBV19 TRBD2 few CASSIARASGGQETQYF TGTGCCAGTAGTATAGCCCGGGCTAGCGGGGGGCAAGAGACCCAGTACTTC
TRBJ2-7 TRBV7-2 NA once CASSLGGAGSDEQYF TGTGCCAGCAGCTTAGGTGGTGCAGGTTCCGACGAGCAGTACTTC
TRBJ2-3 TRBV7-2 TRBD2 NA CASSSTSGTDTQYF TGTGCCAGCAGCTCGACTAGCGGCACAGATACGCAGTATTTT
TRBJ2-7 TRBV7-2 TRBD2 NA CASSTPGLAAYEQYF TGTGCCAGCAGCACCCCGGGACTAGCGGCCTACGAGCAGTACTTC
TRBJ1-4 TRBV6-1 NA NA CASSEGTGATNEKLFF TGTGCCAGCAGTGAAGGCACGGGAGCAACTAATGAAAAACTGTTTTTT
TRBJ1-1 TRBV18 NA NA CASSPPINRNTEAFF TGTGCCAGCTCACCACCGATCAACAGGAACACTGAAGCTTTCTTT
TRBJ1-4 TRBV2 TRBD1 NA CASSEMRQGREKLFF TGTGCCAGCAGTGAAATGAGACAGGGACGGGAAAAACTGTTTTTT
TRBJ2-1 TRBV27 TRBD1 NA CASSLSGQSTYNEQFF TGTGCCAGCAGTTTATCGGGACAGAGTACTTACAATGAGCAGTTCTTC
TRBJ1-2 TRBV19 NA NA CASSTSGIYGYTF TGTGCCAGTAGTACCTCCGGTATCTATGGCTACACCTTC
TRBJ1-2 TRBV6-1 NA NA CASSEIAAYNYGYTF TGTGCCAGCAGTGAAATAGCGGCTTATAACTATGGCTACACCTTC
TRBJ2-7 TRBV28 TRBD1 NA CASPPGQIPYEQYF TGTGCCTCACCGCCGGGACAGATCCCATACGAGCAGTACTTC
TRBJ2-5 TRBV18 TRBD2 NA CASSPPRLAEYQETQYF TGTGCCAGCTCACCACCGCGGCTAGCGGAATACCAAGAGACCCAGTACTTC
TRBJ1-2 TRBV7-9 NA NA CSSSLMDSSSYGYTF TGTTCCAGCAGCTTGATGGACAGTTCGTCCTATGGCTACACCTTC
TRBJ2-1 TRBV11-2 NA NA CASSLDPRRVQFF TGTGCCAGCAGCTTAGATCCCCGCAGGGTGCAGTTCTTC
TRBJ2-1 TRBV28 TRBD2 NA CASTLGGLVAGNEQFF TGTGCCAGCACCTTAGGGGGACTAGTGGCCGGCAATGAGCAGTTCTTC
TRBJ2-5 TRBV19 TRBD1 NA CASSTPNRGLWTQYF TGTGCCAGTAGTACGCCCAACAGGGGGCTATGGACCCAGTACTTC
TRBJ2-1 TRBV7-9 NA few CASSLENSLQFF TGTGCCAGCAGCTTAGAGAACAGCCTGCAGTTCTTC
TRBJ2-1 TRBV7-3 TRBD1 NA CASSSDRDNEQFF TGTGCCAGCAGCTCCGACAGGGACAATGAGCAGTTCTTC
TRBJ1-2 TRBV19 NA NA CASSIDIYGYTF TGTGCCAGTAGTATAGATATCTATGGCTACACCTTC
TRBJ1-5 TRBV4-1 TRBD1 NA CASSQESGGTAWGNQPQHF TGCGCCAGCAGCCAAGAATCCGGCGGGACAGCCTGGGGCAATCAGCCCCAGCATTTT
TRBJ2-7 TRBV7-8 NA NA CASSLGGTQGPEQYF TGTGCCAGCAGCTTAGGGGGGACACAGGGTCCCGAGCAGTACTTC
TRBJ2-5 TRBV5-1 NA NA CASSLRETQYF TGCGCCAGCAGCTTACGGGAGACCCAGTACTTC
TRBJ2-5 TRBV7-9 NA once CASSLPTGSQETQYF TGTGCCAGCAGCTTACCTACAGGGAGCCAAGAGACCCAGTACTTC
TRBJ2-3 TRBV7-2 NA NA CRSATDTQYF TGTCGTTCAGCGACAGATACGCAGTATTTT
TRBJ2-7 TRBV4-3 NA NA CASSQDLPSWRSSYEQYF TGCGCCAGCAGCCAAGATCTTCCCTCCTGGCGGAGCTCCTACGAGCAGTACTTC
TRBJ1-1 TRBV9 NA NA CASSVGAVLNTEAFF TGTGCCAGCAGCGTAGGGGCAGTCTTGAACACTGAAGCTTTCTTT
TRBJ2-1 TRBV29-1 TRBD2 NA CSVEESSGTQFF TGCAGCGTTGAAGAGTCTAGCGGGACGCAGTTCTTC
TRBJ2-3 TRBV30 NA once CAWRFTGSGDTQYF TGTGCCTGGAGATTCACGGGGTCGGGGGATACGCAGTATTTT
TRBJ2-3 TRBV4-3 TRBD2 NA CASSQGPGPGLAGGQADTQYF TGCGCCAGCAGCCAAGGGCCGGGGCCGGGACTAGCGGGGGGGCAGGCAGATACGCAGTATTTT
TRBJ2-1 TRBV7-9 TRBD2 NA CASRGTSGLINEQFF TGTGCCAGCCGCGGGACTAGCGGCCTCATCAATGAGCAGTTCTTC
TRBJ2-1 TRBV7-3 NA NA CASSLGGSDNEQFF TGTGCCAGCAGCTTGGGGGGATCGGACAATGAGCAGTTCTTC
TRBJ2-2 TRBV14 TRBD2 NA CASSQKTSYYTGELFF TGTGCCAGCAGCCAAAAGACTAGCTATTACACCGGGGAGCTGTTTTTT
TRBJ2-5 TRBV4-1 NA NA CASSDRREKETQYF TGCGCCAGCAGCGACCGAAGGGAGAAAGAGACCCAGTACTTC
TRBJ2-2 TRBV2 NA NA CARGSGSNTGELFF TGTGCCAGAGGTAGCGGTTCGAACACCGGGGAGCTGTTTTTT
TRBJ2-3 TRBV27 NA NA CASSLGGNPDTQYF TGTGCCAGCAGTCTAGGAGGGAACCCAGATACGCAGTATTTT
TRBJ2-7 TRBV7-2 NA NA CASSLRIDEQYF TGTGCCAGCAGCCTAAGAATTGACGAGCAGTACTTC
TRBJ1-2 TRBV27 TRBD1 NA CASSPRQGSEGYGYTF TGTGCCAGCAGCCCCAGACAGGGAAGCGAAGGCTATGGCTACACCTTC
TRBJ1-5 TRBV6-1 NA NA CASSSWGRQPQHF TGTGCCAGCAGTAGTTGGGGGAGGCAGCCCCAGCATTTT
TRBJ1-5 TRBV28 TRBD1 NA CASSWGQGHDQPQHF TGTGCCAGCAGTTGGGGACAGGGTCATGATCAGCCCCAGCATTTT
TRBJ2-5 TRBV19 NA once CASSISVVRTPQETQYF TGTGCCAGTAGTATATCGGTTGTCAGGACACCACAAGAGACCCAGTACTTC
TRBJ2-1 TRBV15 TRBD2 NA CATSKTSGRGAYNEQFF TGTGCCACCAGCAAAACTAGCGGGAGAGGGGCCTACAATGAGCAGTTCTTC
TRBJ1-1 TRBV7-2 NA NA CASSTQLRNTEAFF TGTGCCAGCAGCACTCAACTTCGGAACACTGAAGCTTTCTTT
TRBJ1-6 TRBV30 NA NA CAWNIRSSTPLHF TGTGCCTGGAATATCCGTAGTTCGACACCCCTCCACTTT
TRBJ2-3 TRBV5-4 NA NA CASSTRGAGWTDTQYF TGTGCCAGCAGCACCCGGGGGGCAGGTTGGACAGATACGCAGTATTTT
TRBJ2-7 TRBV19 TRBD2 NA CASSSPGGRSYEQYF TGTGCCAGTAGTTCACCCGGCGGGAGGTCGTACGAGCAGTACTTC
TRBJ2-3 TRBV5-1 TRBD2 NA CASSSGGSGRTDTQYF TGCGCCAGCAGCTCAGGGGGTAGCGGGAGAACAGATACGCAGTATTTT
TRBJ2-3 TRBV12-5 NA NA CASAGGRITDTQYF TGTGCTAGTGCCGGAGGACGAATCACAGATACGCAGTATTTT
TRBJ2-7 TRBV28 NA NA CASSLYTPGQGRGEQYF TGTGCCAGCAGTTTATATACCCCCGGGCAGGGCAGAGGCGAGCAGTACTTC
TRBJ2-7 TRBV19 TRBD2 NA CASSHGLAYSYEQYF TGTGCCAGTAGTCACGGACTAGCCTATTCCTACGAGCAGTACTTC